A single sample gave rise to the 26 T cell receptor beta chains below, sequenced in a study of shared clonotypes between healthy human individuals. Method: immunoSEQ multiplex PCR; TCRdb's copy keeps in-frame clones and lacks some. In the table there are 2 million to 2.5 million clones, approximately 93% of which are singletons. The sample was naive CD4+ T cells from PBMCs. Subset described: CD45RA+ positively selected. Source of these receptors: a young man in good health. Some clones in this sample may be carry-over from other donors' samples.

This chain uses TRBV28 with TRBJ1-4, with unresolved D. There are 14 residues in the CDR3. Per the germline V gene, CDR1 is MDHEN and CDR2 is SYDVKM. Trimming took 3 bases from V and 4 from J, leaving 9 bases between them. The CDR3 DNA is TGTGCCAGCAGTTTTGGGCAGTATAATGAAAAACTGTTTTTT. This encodes CASSFGQYNEKLFF. Together with reference TRBV28 and TRBJ1-4, the CDR3 gives the full variable domain: DVKVTQSSRYLVKRTGEKVFLECVQDMDHENMFWYRQDPGLGLRLIYFSYDVKMKEKGDIPEGYSVSREKKERFSLILESASTNQTSMYLCASSFGQYNEKLFFGSGTQLSVL.

The rearrangement uses TRBV4-1 and TRBJ2-3, with a weak D call TRBD2 (5 bases). CDR3 size: 15 residues. V dropped 0 bases and J dropped 4 bases, with 11 bases sitting between them. CDR1 is MGHRA and CDR2 is YSYEKL in the germline V gene. CDR3: CASSQDRLAADTQYF. The CDR3 DNA reads as TGCGCCAGCAGCCAAGATCGGCTAGCCGCAGATACGCAGTATTTT.

Comments on this clone: The same CDR3 arises from other DNA sequences in this sample as well. The rearrangement joins TRBV18 to TRBJ2-7; D gene uncertain. The CDR3 is 12 amino acids. Trimming removed 3 bases from V and 2 bases from J, with 5 bases in between. Germline lookup yields CDR1 KGHSH and CDR2 LQKENI. The CDR3 protein is CASSPPTYEQYF. The CDR3 region has the DNA TGTGCCAGCTCACCCCCCACCTACGAGCAGTACTTC.

This clone has only one observation. At the DNA level, this CDR3 is encoded by other sequences in the same sample as well. This chain connects TRBV7-9 to TRBJ2-1; 14 positions agree with TRBD2. J gave up 5 bases and V 5 bases, and 5 bases lay outside the gene matches. The CDR3 has 16 amino acids. Per germline, CDR1 SEHNR and CDR2 FQNEAQ (reference sequence). CDR3: CASSPGLAGGNNEQFF. CDR3 DNA sequence: TGTGCCAGCAGCCCAGGACTAGCGGGAGGAAACAATGAGCAGTTCTTC.

This chain links TRBV5-1 with TRBJ1-2; TRBD1 matches 9 bases. With V trimmed by 4 bases and J by 5 bases, 6 bases remained unmatched. CDR3 length equals 14 residues. The germline V gene has CDR1 SGHRS and CDR2 YFSETQ. CDR3 DNA: TGCGCCAGCAGCGCATCGACAGGGGGATATGGCTACACCTTC. Its protein is CASSASTGGYGYTF.

CDR3 amino acids: CASRGGSNLDRHSNQPQHF. In DNA form, the CDR3 reads TGTGCCAGCCGTGGGGGGTCAAATCTGGACAGGCATAGCAATCAGCCCCAGCATTTT. V usage is TRBV6-4 and J usage is TRBJ1-5; 7 nucleotides match TRBD1. The CDR3 runs to 19 residues. The V and J ends lost 8 bases and 0 bases, in that order; junction bases with no gene match: 19. In germline, CDR1 is MRHNA, CDR2 SNTAGT.

This chain joins TRBV7-9 and TRBJ2-3, with 11 bases that match TRBD2. The CDR3 has 14 residues. Germline values: CDR1 SEHNR, CDR2 FQNEAQ (reference sequence). Trimming took 4 bases from V and 5 from J; bases not matched to a gene: 2. The DNA of the CDR3 is TGTGCCAGCAGCTCAGGGACTAGCGGAGATACGCAGTATTTT. Translating it yields CASSSGTSGDTQYF.

The chain recombines TRBV19 with TRBJ1-5; D is unclear. CDR1 is LNHDA and CDR2 is SQIVND in the germline V gene (reference sequence). Deletions cut 1 base from V and 0 bases from J, with 10 bases between. This CDR3 has 16 amino acids. CDR3 region: CASSIGGANSNQPQHF. In DNA form, the CDR3 reads TGTGCCAGTAGTATAGGCGGAGCTAATAGCAATCAGCCCCAGCATTTT.

The genes are TRBV7-9 and TRBJ2-7; D is possibly TRBD2 (6 bases). V lost 5 bases and J 2 bases, leaving 16 bases between the germline ends. This CDR3 is built from 15 residues. The germline CDR1 and CDR2 sequences are SEHNR and FQNEAQ (reference sequence). CDR3 residues: CASSKGAGLTYEQYF. Written as DNA, the CDR3 is TGTGCCAGCAGCAAAGGGGCGGGATTAACCTACGAGCAGTACTTC.

The chain links TRBV9 to TRBJ2-3; TRBD2 agrees at 8 bases. Per the germline V gene, CDR1 is SGDLS and CDR2 is YYNGEE. This CDR3 contains 16 residues. V lost 4 bases, J lost 0 bases, and 7 bases stayed unmatched. CDR3 protein: CASSPPASGSTDTQYF. CDR3 DNA: TGTGCCAGCAGCCCACCGGCTAGCGGGAGCACAGATACGCAGTATTTT.

The chain is built from TRBV14 and TRBJ2-2; TRBD1 aligns across 10 bases. Trimming cost V 6 bases and J 4 bases; bases outside gene matches: 5. Looked up from germline, CDR1 is SGHDN and CDR2 is FVKESK. CDR3 length equals 15 residues. CDR3 sequence: CASSAGTGVTGELFF. The CDR3 region has the DNA TGTGCCAGCAGTGCGGGGACAGGGGTCACCGGGGAGCTGTTTTTT.

The chain recombines TRBV9 with TRBJ2-3; 9 bases map to TRBD2. Germline CDR1 is SGDLS and CDR2 is YYNGEE. CDR3 length: 16 amino acids. J lost 2 bases, V lost 4 bases, and 8 bases had no gene match. The CDR3 is CASSLTTSGSTDTQYF. CDR3 nucleotides: TGTGCCAGCAGCTTAACGACTAGCGGATCCACAGATACGCAGTATTTT.

In its sample, this clone was seen a few times. The V gene is TRBV10-3, the J gene TRBJ1-5; a weak D match, TRBD1 (5 bases). Trimming took off 7 bases at V and 3 bases at J, with 10 bases between the two ends. This CDR3 region has 13 residues. The germline V gene has CDR1 ENHRY and CDR2 SYGVKD. CDR3 sequence: CAITSRANQPQHF. The CDR3 nucleotides are TGTGCCATCACGTCCAGGGCCAATCAGCCCCAGCATTTT.

This chain joins TRBV7-3 and TRBJ2-5; D gene unclear. Germline V gene sequence: CDR1 SGHTA, CDR2 FQGTGA. V gave up 2 bases and J gave up 9 bases, with 13 bases separating them. The CDR3 covers 13 residues. CDR3 region: CASSLGRQEPQYF. CDR3 in DNA: TGTGCCAGCAGCTTAGGCAGGCAAGAACCCCAGTACTTC.

V gene TRBV28 combines with J gene TRBJ1-4; 9 bases are shared with TRBD1. Germline values: CDR1 MDHEN, CDR2 SYDVKM. This CDR3 is 16 amino acids long. V shed 7 bases and J 6 bases; nucleotides not matched to a gene: 12. The CDR3 coding sequence is TGTGCCAGCATACAGGGACAGGGAGCCCAATATGAAAAACTGTTTTTT. This sequence encodes CASIQGQGAQYEKLFF.

The V and J genes are TRBV5-1 and TRBJ2-1, with 12 bases lining up with TRBD2. Germline assignment: CDR1 SGHRS and CDR2 YFSETQ. The CDR3 length is 16 residues. V was clipped by 4 bases and J by 9 bases; unmatched bases: 11. CDR3 DNA sequence: TGCGCCAGCAGCCCCGGAGGACTAGCGGGACACAGTGAGCAGTTCTTC. It translates to CASSPGGLAGHSEQFF. Full variable domain (rest looked up from reference TRBV5-1 and TRBJ2-1): KAGVTQTPRYLIKTRGQQVTLSCSPISGHRSVSWYQQTPGQGLQFLFEYFSETQRNKGNFPGRFSGRQFSNSRSEMNVSTLELGDSALYLCASSPGGLAGHSEQFFGPGTRLTVL.

The chain is built from TRBV4-2 and TRBJ2-3; no clear D. Germline assignment: CDR1 LGHNA and CDR2 YNFKEQ. This CDR3 contains 14 residues. The V end lost 4 bases, the J end lost 15 bases, and 23 bases lay between the germline ends. The CDR3 DNA sequence: TGTGCCAGCAGCCTGGCATTCACAGATACGCAGTATTATTTT. Its protein product is CASSLAFTDTQYYF.

The rearrangement uses TRBV6-1 and TRBJ2-6; D is possibly TRBD2 (6 bases). CDR1 and CDR2 (germline): MNHNS, SASEGT. The CDR3 is made up of 16 amino acids. V was shortened by 3 bases and J by 2 bases, with 11 bases between the two germline ends. The CDR3 loop reads CASSEFGGTGANVLTF. CDR3 nucleotides: TGTGCCAGCAGTGAGTTCGGAGGGACTGGGGCCAACGTCCTGACTTTC.

The CDR3 DNA sequence: TGTGCCAGCAGTTCCACGGGCCCGGCGAAGTACGAGCAGTACTTC. This encodes CASSSTGPAKYEQYF. V is TRBV28 and J is TRBJ2-7; unclear D gene. The CDR3 runs 15 residues. Germline-derived CDR1 and CDR2 are MDHEN and SYDVKM. Trimming took off 4 bases at V and 4 bases at J, with 17 bases between the two ends.

This clone was found once. The CDR3 DNA sequence: TGTGCCAGCAGCTTCTCGGGACTAGCGGAAACGAGCTCCTACAATGAGCAGTTCTTC. Protein product: CASSFSGLAETSSYNEQFF. V usage is TRBV7-6 and J usage is TRBJ2-1; TRBD2 aligns across 11 bases. V lost 3 bases, J lost 0 bases, and 10 bases stayed unmatched. CDR3 length equals 19 residues. The germline V gene encodes CDR1 SGHVS and CDR2 FNYEAQ.

V is TRBV5-1 and J is TRBJ1-4; 8 positions match TRBD1. Germline CDR1 is SGHRS and CDR2 is YFSETQ. The CDR3 has 17 amino acids. The ends lost 3 bases at V and 3 bases at J; junction bases unmatched: 10. CDR3 region: CASSWLAGGTANEKLFF. CDR3 DNA sequence: TGCGCCAGCAGCTGGTTGGCAGGGGGCACGGCTAATGAAAAACTGTTTTTT.

This chain joins TRBV6-1 and TRBJ2-7, with 11 nucleotides matching TRBD2. Germline-derived CDR1 and CDR2 are MNHNS and SASEGT. The CDR3 is 15 residues long. V dropped 7 bases and J dropped 3; count of bases not matched to a gene: 8. The CDR3 region is CASTSGLAGFYEQYF. CDR3 DNA: TGTGCCAGCACCTCCGGACTAGCGGGTTTCTACGAGCAGTACTTC.

The genes are TRBV5-6 and TRBJ2-3; TRBD1 or TRBD2 may be the D gene (7 bases each). V lost 4 bases and J lost 2, with 17 bases in between. CDR3 length: 16 residues. The germline gives CDR1 SGHDT, CDR2 YYEEEE. CDR3 sequence: CASSRGDSLFTDTQYF. DNA of the CDR3: TGTGCCAGCAGCCGGGGGGACAGCTTATTCACAGATACGCAGTATTTT.

Here the CDR3 reads CAWSVGSGRDNEQFF. CDR3 sequence (DNA): TGTGCCTGGAGTGTAGGTAGCGGGAGAGACAATGAGCAGTTCTTC. This sequence joins TRBV30 and TRBJ2-1; 9 bases align to TRBD2. The CDR3 length is 15 residues. Trimming removed 0 bases from V and 5 bases from J; junction bases left unmatched: 5. CDR1 and CDR2 from the germline V gene are GTSNPN and SVGIG (reference sequence).

The CDR3 loop reads CASSEAPVMNTGELFF. The CDR3 nucleotides read TGTGCCAGCAGTGAAGCGCCCGTGATGAACACCGGGGAGCTGTTTTTT. This chain links TRBV6-1 with TRBJ2-2; D is unclear. CDR3 length: 16 residues. With 0 bases removed from V and 1 base from J, the gap between germline ends came to 9 bases. The germline CDR1 and CDR2 sequences are MNHNS and SASEGT.

This clone was counted only a few times. This chain links TRBV5-1 with TRBJ1-5, with D possibly being TRBD1 (5 bases). Trimming took 0 bases from V and 7 from J, leaving 14 bases between them. The CDR3 extends over 15 amino acids. Germline V lookup: CDR1 SGHRS, CDR2 YFSETQ. CDR3: CASSLGQGGEQPQHF. The DNA of the CDR3 is TGCGCCAGCAGCTTGGGGCAGGGTGGCGAACAGCCCCAGCATTTT.